What follows are 18 T cell receptor beta chains derived from one specimen sequenced in a study of CD8 T cells in Susac syndrome. RNA totalling about 0.5 to 1 ug underwent reverse transcription with random hexamers. TCRdb itself ran the immunoSEQ multiplex PCR reads through MiXCR, one entry per CDR3 protein. The repertoire holds around 130,000 distinct CDR3 sequences, with around 80% as singletons. The source material was CD8+ T cells from PBMCs. All receptors come from a human donor with multiple sclerosis.

V usage is TRBV12-3 or TRBV12-4 and J usage is TRBJ2-1, with a possible D match to TRBD1 (6 bases). Trimming stripped 6 bases from V and 6 bases from J, with 30 bases between. This CDR3 is built from 19 residues. This chain's CDR3 is CASSLGGDTLVGAPNEQFF. For the CDR3, the DNA is TGTGCCAGCAGCCTAGGTGGGGACACGTTGGTCGGGGCCCCCAATGAGCAGTTCTTC.

This chain uses TRBV6-6 with TRBJ1-5; D not resolved. The V and J ends lost 4 bases and 3 bases respectively, with 13 bases between them. The V gene's germline CDR1 is MNHNY and CDR2 SVGAGI (reference sequence). The CDR3 totals 15 residues. CDR3 DNA sequence: TGTGCCAGCAGTTGGCCCCCAGAGTTCAATCAGCCCCAGCATTTT. Translation gives CASSWPPEFNQPQHF.

CDR3 loop: CASSPGGAYNEQFF. The CDR3, as DNA: TGTGCCAGCAGCCCAGGGGGGGCCTACAATGAGCAGTTCTTC. The V and J genes are TRBV3-1 and TRBJ2-1; D might be TRBD1 or TRBD2, each matching 7 bases. V dropped 4 bases and J dropped 2 bases, with 9 bases sitting between them. The CDR3 length is 14 residues. Germline loops: CDR1 LGHDT, CDR2 YNNKEL (reference sequence).

The chain employs TRBV12-3 or TRBV12-4 and TRBJ2-3; 7 bases are a match to TRBD2. V was pared by 6 bases and J by 4 bases, with 10 bases of the junction left unmatched. The CDR3 is 15 residues long. The CDR3 DNA reads TGTGCCAGCAGCCCTGTTGTGGGGGGGGCAGATACGCAGTATTTT. Amino acids: CASSPVVGGADTQYF.

This chain connects TRBV7-9 to TRBJ2-3; D gene ambiguous. CDR3 size: 12 residues. The V gene's germline CDR1 is SEHNR and CDR2 FQNEAQ (reference sequence). The V end lost 11 bases, the J end lost 10 bases, and 19 bases lay between the germline ends. CDR3 amino acids: CAERGSHGAQYF. As DNA, the CDR3 is TGTGCCGAACGTGGGTCCCATGGGGCGCAGTATTTT.

The V and J genes are TRBV1 and TRBJ2-1; the D call in the table, TRBD2, was not verified against the DNA. TRBV1 is given as a pseudogene. The CDR3 spans 18 residues. In DNA, the CDR3 is TGCACCAGCAGCCAAGATTCTTCCGGGAGGCCTACTCACAATGAGCAGTTCTTC. This translates into CTSSQDSSGRPTHNEQFF.

V usage is TRBV3-1 and J usage is TRBJ2-7; D possibly corresponds to TRBD1 (5 bases). From germline, CDR1 is LGHDT and CDR2 YNNKEL (reference sequence). Trimming stripped 1 base from V and 2 bases from J, with 9 bases between. The CDR3 contains 14 residues. CDR3 nucleotides: TGTGCCAGCAGCCAAGTCACAGGACCCTACGAGCAGTACGTC. The encoded protein is CASSQVTGPYEQYV.

The gene calls are TRBV7-9 and TRBJ1-2; no clear D. This CDR3 contains 13 residues. V lost 1 base, J lost 4 bases, and 7 bases lay in between. Germline CDR1 reads SEHNR; CDR2 reads FQNEAQ (reference sequence). Written as DNA, the CDR3 is TGTGCCAGCAGCTTAGATGGGATCTATGGCTACACCTTC. It specifies CASSLDGIYGYTF. Drawing the rest from reference TRBV7-9 and TRBJ1-2, the complete variable domain is DTGVSQNPRHKITKRGQNVTFRCDPISEHNRLYWYRQTLGQGPEFLTYFQNEAQLEKSRLLSDRFSAERPKGSFSTLEIQRTEQGDSAMYLCASSLDGIYGYTFGSGTRLTVV.

This clonotype was seen just once. The CDR3 loop is CASSSAYTEAFF. CDR3 coding DNA: TGTGCCAGCAGCTCTGCGTACACTGAAGCTTTCTTT. V and J are TRBV12-3 or TRBV12-4 and TRBJ1-1; the D is unclear. CDR3 length equals 12 residues. The V end lost 6 bases, the J end lost 3 bases, and 8 bases lay between the germline ends.

The V and J genes are TRBV4-1 and TRBJ2-7; D uncertain. In germline, CDR1 is MGHRA, CDR2 YSYEKL. This CDR3 has 15 amino acids. V was trimmed by 7 bases and J by 10 bases, leaving 26 bases between them. CDR3 sequence reads: CASTPQTRSEAPQYF. CDR3 sequence (DNA): TGCGCCAGCACCCCTCAAACGAGGTCCGAGGCCCCTCAGTACTTC.

The chain couples TRBV28 to TRBJ1-5; no clear D. The CDR3 spans 13 residues. The germline gives CDR1 MDHEN, CDR2 SYDVKM. V was clipped by 3 bases and J by 9 bases, with 12 bases between them. The CDR3, as DNA: TGTGCCAGCAGTTTCCTCATGAGTTCGCCCCAGCATTTT. Translated: CASSFLMSSPQHF.

J is TRBJ2-1 and V is TRBV12-3 or TRBV12-4; possible D gene TRBD2, 5 bases. The CDR3 extends over 12 amino acids. V lost 10 bases, J lost 3 bases, and 10 bases lay in between. The CDR3: CAIGEGYNEQFF. CDR3 sequence (DNA): TGTGCCATCGGCGAGGGCTACAATGAGCAGTTCTTC.

The chain links TRBV5-1 to TRBJ2-3; D gene unclear. This CDR3 is 17 amino acids long. CDR1 and CDR2 (germline): SGHRS, YFSETQ. Between the trimmed V and J ends, which lost 3 bases and 4 bases, there was a span of 21 bases. The CDR3 bases are TGCGCCAGCAGCTATGACGGAATCCTGGGCCCCCCAGATACGCAGTATTTT. Its protein product is CASSYDGILGPPDTQYF. The full variable domain, its missing parts supplied by reference TRBV5-1 and TRBJ2-3, is KAGVTQTPRYLIKTRGQQVTLSCSPISGHRSVSWYQQTPGQGLQFLFEYFSETQRNKGNFPGRFSGRQFSNSRSEMNVSTLELGDSALYLCASSYDGILGPPDTQYFGPGTRLTVL.

The table lists this clonotype with a few counts. The rearrangement uses TRBV13 and TRBJ1-1; weak D call: TRBD1 (6 bases). The V and J ends lost 5 bases and 0 bases respectively, with 13 bases between them. CDR1 is PRHDT, CDR2 FYEKMQ, per germline (reference sequence). The length of the CDR3 is 15 residues. CDR3: CASSGYTGMNTEAFF. The CDR3 nucleotides read TGTGCCAGCAGCGGATATACAGGGATGAACACTGAAGCTTTCTTT.

The genes are TRBV5-6 and TRBJ1-4, with 8 bases that match TRBD1. With V trimmed by 6 bases and J by 7 bases, 11 bases remained unmatched. This CDR3 has 15 residues. From germline, CDR1 is SGHDT and CDR2 YYEEEE. DNA for the CDR3: TGTGCCAGCAACCCACGGACAGGGAGAACTGAAAAACTGTTTTTT. Translated: CASNPRTGRTEKLFF.

The rearrangement joins TRBV10-3 to TRBJ2-1; 10 nucleotides line up with TRBD2. Trimming at V came to 4 bases and at J to 7 bases, leaving 10 bases not matched to a gene. The CDR3 is 16 residues long. CDR1 ENHRY and CDR2 SYGVKD come from the germline V gene. DNA for the CDR3: TGTGCCATCAGTGGCGCGACTAGCGGGTTTTCGAATGAGCAGTTCTTC. It translates to CAISGATSGFSNEQFF.

V is TRBV7-2 and J is TRBJ2-1; 12 nucleotides line up with TRBD2. This CDR3 region has 15 residues. Germline CDR1 and CDR2: SGHTA and FQGNSA. The junction had 9 bases not matched to a gene; V was cut back by 7 bases and J by 8 bases. The CDR3 DNA follows: TGTGCCAGCACCTACCTAGCGGGGGGGCTCGATGAGCAGTTCTTC. Translation: CASTYLAGGLDEQFF.

The CDR3 DNA is TGCAGTGCCACTCCCACTCAGGCACAAGATACGCAGTATTTT. It codes for CSATPTQAQDTQYF. The rearrangement links TRBV20-1 to TRBJ2-3; D uncertain. Trimming removed 6 bases from V and 5 bases from J, with 18 bases in between. This CDR3 contains 14 residues. Looked up from germline, CDR1 is DFQATT and CDR2 is SNEGSKA (reference sequence).